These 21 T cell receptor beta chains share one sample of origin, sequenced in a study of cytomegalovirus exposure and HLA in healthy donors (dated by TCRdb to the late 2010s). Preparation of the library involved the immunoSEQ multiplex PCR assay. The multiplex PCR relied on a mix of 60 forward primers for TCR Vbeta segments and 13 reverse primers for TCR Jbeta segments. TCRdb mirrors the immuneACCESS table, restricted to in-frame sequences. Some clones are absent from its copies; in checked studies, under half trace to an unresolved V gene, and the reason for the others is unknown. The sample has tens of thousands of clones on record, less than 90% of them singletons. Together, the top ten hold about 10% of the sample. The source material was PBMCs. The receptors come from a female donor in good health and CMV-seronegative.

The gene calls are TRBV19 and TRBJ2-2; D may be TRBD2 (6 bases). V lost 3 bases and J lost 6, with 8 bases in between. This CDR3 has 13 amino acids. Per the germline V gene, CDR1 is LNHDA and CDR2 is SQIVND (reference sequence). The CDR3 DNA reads TGTGCCAGTAGTATTTGGGGGGCCGGGGAGCTGTTTTTT. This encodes CASSIWGAGELFF.

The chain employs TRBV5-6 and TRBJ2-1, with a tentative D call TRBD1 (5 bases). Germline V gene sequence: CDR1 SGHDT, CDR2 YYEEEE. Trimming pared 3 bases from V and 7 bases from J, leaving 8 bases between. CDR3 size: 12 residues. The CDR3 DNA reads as TGTGCCAGCAGCTCCAGGGTTAATGAGCAGTTCTTC. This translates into CASSSRVNEQFF.

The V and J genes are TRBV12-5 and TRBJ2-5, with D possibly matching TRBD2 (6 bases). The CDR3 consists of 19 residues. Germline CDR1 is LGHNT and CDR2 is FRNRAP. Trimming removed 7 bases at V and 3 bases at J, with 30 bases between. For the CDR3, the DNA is TGTGCTAGTGACTCACCCATTTGCGGGATACCGATTGCTGAAGAGACCCAGTACTTC. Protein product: CASDSPICGIPIAEETQYF.

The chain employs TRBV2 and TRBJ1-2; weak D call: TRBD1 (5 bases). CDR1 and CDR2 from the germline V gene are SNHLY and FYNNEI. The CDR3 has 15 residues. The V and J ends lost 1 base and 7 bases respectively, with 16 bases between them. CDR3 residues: CASSEVRQGAGGYTF. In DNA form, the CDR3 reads TGTGCCAGCAGTGAAGTGCGTCAGGGAGCGGGTGGCTACACCTTC.

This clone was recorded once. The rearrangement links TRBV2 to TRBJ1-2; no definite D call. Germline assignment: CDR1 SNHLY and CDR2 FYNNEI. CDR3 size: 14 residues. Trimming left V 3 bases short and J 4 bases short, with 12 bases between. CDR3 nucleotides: TGTGCCAGCAGTGACGAGCGTGGGTTCTATGGCTACACCTTC. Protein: CASSDERGFYGYTF.

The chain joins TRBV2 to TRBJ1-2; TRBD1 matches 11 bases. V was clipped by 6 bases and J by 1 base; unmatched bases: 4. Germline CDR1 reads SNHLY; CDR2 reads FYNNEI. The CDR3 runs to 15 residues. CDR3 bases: TGTGCCAGCAGCCGGGGACAGGGGGTTAACTATGGCTACACCTTC. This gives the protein CASSRGQGVNYGYTF.

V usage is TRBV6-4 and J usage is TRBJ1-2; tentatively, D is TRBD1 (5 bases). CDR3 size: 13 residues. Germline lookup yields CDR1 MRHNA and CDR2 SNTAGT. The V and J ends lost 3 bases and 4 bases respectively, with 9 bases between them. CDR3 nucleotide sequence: TGTGCCAGCAGTGAGGGGGAGGGCTATGGCTACACCTTC. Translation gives CASSEGEGYGYTF.

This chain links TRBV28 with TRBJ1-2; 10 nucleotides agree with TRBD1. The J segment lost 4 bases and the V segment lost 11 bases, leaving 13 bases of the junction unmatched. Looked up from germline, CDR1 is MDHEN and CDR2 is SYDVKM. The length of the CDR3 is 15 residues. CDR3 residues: CAAGGQGREGYGYTF. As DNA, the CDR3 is TGTGCCGCAGGGGGACAGGGGAGGGAGGGCTATGGCTACACCTTC.

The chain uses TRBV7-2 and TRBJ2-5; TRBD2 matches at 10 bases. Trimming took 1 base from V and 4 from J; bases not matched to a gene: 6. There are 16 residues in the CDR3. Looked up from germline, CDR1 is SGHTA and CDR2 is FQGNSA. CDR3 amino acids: CASSLVSAGGLETQYF. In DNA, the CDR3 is TGTGCCAGCAGCTTAGTTTCAGCGGGGGGGCTAGAGACCCAGTACTTC.

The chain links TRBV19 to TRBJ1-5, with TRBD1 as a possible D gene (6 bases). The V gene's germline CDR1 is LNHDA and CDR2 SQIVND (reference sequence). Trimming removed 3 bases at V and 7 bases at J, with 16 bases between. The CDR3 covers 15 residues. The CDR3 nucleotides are TGTGCCAGTAGTATGGATCAACAGGGAAAACAGCCCCAGCATTTT. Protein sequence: CASSMDQQGKQPQHF.

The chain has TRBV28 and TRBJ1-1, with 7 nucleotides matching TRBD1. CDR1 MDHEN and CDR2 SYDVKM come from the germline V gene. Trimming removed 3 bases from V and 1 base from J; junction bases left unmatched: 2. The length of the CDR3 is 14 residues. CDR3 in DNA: TGTGCCAGCAGTTTTGGGGACAGGAACACTGAAGCTTTCTTT. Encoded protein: CASSFGDRNTEAFF.

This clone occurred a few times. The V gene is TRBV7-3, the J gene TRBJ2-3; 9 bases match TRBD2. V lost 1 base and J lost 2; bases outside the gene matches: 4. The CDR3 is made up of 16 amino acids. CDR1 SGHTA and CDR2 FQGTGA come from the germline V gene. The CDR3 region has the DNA TGTGCCAGCAGCTTAATGGCGGGAGGGGCCACAGATACGCAGTATTTT. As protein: CASSLMAGGATDTQYF.

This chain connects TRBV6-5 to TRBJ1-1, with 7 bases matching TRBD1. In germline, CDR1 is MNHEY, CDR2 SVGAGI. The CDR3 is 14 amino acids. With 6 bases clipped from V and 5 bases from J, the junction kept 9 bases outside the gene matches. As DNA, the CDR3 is TGTGCCAGCAGGACAGGGCCTTGGGGAACTGAAGCTTTCTTT. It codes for CASRTGPWGTEAFF.

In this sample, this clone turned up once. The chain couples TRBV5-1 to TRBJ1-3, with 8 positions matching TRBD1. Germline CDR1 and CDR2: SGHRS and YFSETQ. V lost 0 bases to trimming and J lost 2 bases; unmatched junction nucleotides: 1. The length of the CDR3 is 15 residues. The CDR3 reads CASSLAGGAGNTIYF. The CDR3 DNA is TGCGCCAGCAGCTTGGCAGGGGGCGCTGGAAACACCATATATTTT.

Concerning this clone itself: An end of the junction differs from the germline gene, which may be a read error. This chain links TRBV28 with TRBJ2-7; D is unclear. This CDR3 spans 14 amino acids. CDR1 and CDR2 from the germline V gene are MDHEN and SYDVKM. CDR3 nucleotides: TGTGCCGGCAGTCCACCCCCGACTGAAAACGAGCAGTACTTC. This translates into CAGSPPPTENEQYF. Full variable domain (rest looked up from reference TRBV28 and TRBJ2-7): DVKVTQSSRYLVKRTGEKVFLECVQDMDHENMFWYRQDPGLGLRLIYFSYDVKMKEKGDIPEGYSVSREKKERFSLILESASTNQTSMYLCAGSPPPTENEQYFGPGTRLTVT.

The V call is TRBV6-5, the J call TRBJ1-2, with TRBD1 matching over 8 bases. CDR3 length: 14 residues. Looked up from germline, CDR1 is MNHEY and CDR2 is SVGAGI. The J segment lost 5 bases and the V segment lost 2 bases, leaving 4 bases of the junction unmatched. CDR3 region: CASSYVDRAYGYTF. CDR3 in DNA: TGTGCCAGCAGTTACGTGGACAGGGCTTATGGCTACACCTTC.

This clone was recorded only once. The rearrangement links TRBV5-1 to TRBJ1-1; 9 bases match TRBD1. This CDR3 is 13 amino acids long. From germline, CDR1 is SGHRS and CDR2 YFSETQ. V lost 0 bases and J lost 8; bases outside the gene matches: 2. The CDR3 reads CASSLEGQGEAFF. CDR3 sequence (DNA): TGCGCCAGCAGCTTGGAGGGACAGGGCGAAGCTTTCTTT.

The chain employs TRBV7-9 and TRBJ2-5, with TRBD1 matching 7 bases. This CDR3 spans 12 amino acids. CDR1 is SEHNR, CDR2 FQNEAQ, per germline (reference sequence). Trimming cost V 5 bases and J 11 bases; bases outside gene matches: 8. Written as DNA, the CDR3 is TGTGCCAGCAGCCGACAGGGTTCGGAGCAGTACTTC. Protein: CASSRQGSEQYF.

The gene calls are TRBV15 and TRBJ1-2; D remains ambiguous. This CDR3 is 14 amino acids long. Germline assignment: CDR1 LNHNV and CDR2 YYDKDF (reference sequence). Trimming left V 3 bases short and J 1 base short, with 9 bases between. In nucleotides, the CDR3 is TGTGCCACCAGCAGGAGATCCAATAACTATGGCTACACCTTC. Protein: CATSRRSNNYGYTF.

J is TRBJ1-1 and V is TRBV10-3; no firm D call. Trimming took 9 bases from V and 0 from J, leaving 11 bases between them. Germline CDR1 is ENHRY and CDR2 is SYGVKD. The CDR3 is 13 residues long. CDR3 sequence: CAIRVGVNTEAFF. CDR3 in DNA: TGTGCCATACGGGTTGGCGTGAACACTGAAGCTTTCTTT.

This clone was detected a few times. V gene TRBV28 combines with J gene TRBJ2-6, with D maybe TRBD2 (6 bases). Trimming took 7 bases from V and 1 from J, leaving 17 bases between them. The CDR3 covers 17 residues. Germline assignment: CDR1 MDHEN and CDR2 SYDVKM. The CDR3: CASTWGTSISGANVLTF. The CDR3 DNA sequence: TGTGCCAGCACCTGGGGGACTTCCATATCTGGGGCCAACGTCCTGACTTTC.